These 13 T cell receptor beta chains share one sample of origin, sequenced in a study of blood T cell repertoires in COVID-19. The table came from immunoSEQ multiplex PCR; TCRdb's copy has only in-frame clones and leaves some out. This sample has 300,000 to 350,000 clones, with approximately 85% found just once. What was sequenced was PBMCs or T cells enriched from blood (not recorded which). The receptors stem from a young man who had recovered from COVID-19.

The chain carries TRBV4-1 and TRBJ2-3; TRBD2 aligns across 8 bases. The CDR3 consists of 16 residues. V trimming: 4 bases; J trimming: 2 bases; junction bases outside the gene matches: 8. CDR1 and CDR2 (germline): MGHRA, YSYEKL. The CDR3 spells CASSPGGGWPTDTQYF. The CDR3 region has the DNA TGCGCCAGCAGCCCCGGGGGGGGATGGCCCACAGATACGCAGTATTTT.

This chain uses TRBV5-5 with TRBJ2-7; D is possibly TRBD1 (6 bases). The CDR3 consists of 13 residues. Trimming removed 4 bases from V and 2 bases from J, with 10 bases in between. Germline CDR1 SGHKS, CDR2 YYEKEE (reference sequence). The CDR3: CASSIGQTYEQYF. Written as DNA, the CDR3 is TGTGCCAGCAGCATAGGACAGACCTACGAGCAGTACTTC.

The J gene is TRBJ1-3, the V gene TRBV7-2; possibly TRBD1 for D (6 bases). Deletions cut 0 bases from V and 4 bases from J, with 13 bases between. Germline V gene lookup returns CDR1 SGHTA and CDR2 FQGNSA. The CDR3 consists of 16 residues. The CDR3 here is CASSLAWQGPGNTIYF. For the CDR3, the DNA is TGTGCCAGCAGCTTAGCTTGGCAGGGGCCGGGAAACACCATATATTTT.

The chain uses TRBV7-2 and TRBJ1-4, with D perhaps TRBD1 (5 bases). Germline values: CDR1 SGHTA, CDR2 FQGNSA. V lost 1 base to trimming and J lost 3 bases, with 9 bases between them. This CDR3 spans 15 amino acids. CDR3 region: CASSLGGLANEKLFF. CDR3 bases: TGTGCCAGCAGCTTAGGGGGCCTAGCTAATGAAAAACTGTTTTTT. The variable domain in full, completed from reference TRBV7-2 and TRBJ1-4, reads GAGVSQSPSNKVTEKGKDVELRCDPISGHTALYWYRQSLGQGLEFLIYFQGNSAPDKSGLPSDRFSAERTGGSVSTLTIQRTQQEDSAVYLCASSLGGLANEKLFFGSGTQLSVL.

This chain's CDR3 is CASGIDSSGNTIYF. In nucleotides, the CDR3 is TGTGCTAGTGGGATCGACAGCTCTGGAAACACCATATATTTT. The V and J genes are TRBV12-5 and TRBJ1-3; possibly TRBD1 for D (5 bases). The CDR3 has 14 residues. V gave up 6 bases and J gave up 0 bases, with 9 bases separating them. Germline CDR1 reads LGHNT; CDR2 reads FRNRAP.

The V gene is TRBV4-3, the J gene TRBJ2-3; 9 nucleotides match TRBD1. This CDR3 is built from 16 residues. The germline gives CDR1 LGHNA, CDR2 YSLEER. V lost 0 bases, J lost 1 base, and 2 bases stayed unmatched. The CDR3 region is CASSQERDRGTDTQYF. The DNA for the CDR3 is TGCGCCAGCAGCCAAGAACGGGACAGGGGCACAGATACGCAGTATTTT.

The chain uses TRBV12-3 or TRBV12-4 and TRBJ2-5; TRBD1 is a possible D gene (5 bases). The V end was cut by 3 bases, the J end by 5 bases, with 10 bases between. The CDR3 totals 13 residues. The CDR3 bases are TGTGCCAGCAGTTTCAAGGGGTGGGAGACCCAGTACTTC. Residues: CASSFKGWETQYF.

The V call is TRBV25-1, the J call TRBJ1-1, with D unresolved. This CDR3 region has 15 residues. The V end was cut by 1 base, the J end by 5 bases, with 14 bases between. The germline V gene has CDR1 MGHDK and CDR2 SYGVNS. CDR3 nucleotides: TGTGCCAGCAGTGAATCGACTCTTGTTGGGACTGAAGCTTTCTTT. Its translation is CASSESTLVGTEAFF.

The rearrangement uses TRBV19 and TRBJ1-5; 10 bases match TRBD1. V lost 4 bases and J lost 7; bases outside the gene matches: 4. This CDR3 spans 14 amino acids. CDR1 is LNHDA, CDR2 SQIVND, per germline (reference sequence). The CDR3 here is CASSRDRGGQPQHF. CDR3 coding DNA: TGTGCCAGTAGTAGGGACAGGGGAGGACAGCCCCAGCATTTT.

This rearrangement joins TRBV25-1 to TRBJ1-1; 8 bases line up with TRBD1. This CDR3 comprises 17 residues. The V and J ends lost 1 base and 5 bases, in that order; junction bases with no gene match: 12. Germline V gene data show CDR1 as MGHDK and CDR2 as SYGVNS. Written as DNA, the CDR3 is TGTGCCAGCAGTGAATTCCAGGGGGCGATGGAGGGGACTGAAGCTTTCTTT. Translating gives CASSEFQGAMEGTEAFF.

This clone was picked up one time. This chain uses TRBV12-3 or TRBV12-4 with TRBJ2-5, with TRBD1 as a possible D gene (6 bases). The CDR3 has 13 amino acids. Trimming removed 5 bases from V and 5 bases from J, with 12 bases in between. DNA of the CDR3: TGTGCCAGCAGTGAACGACAGGAGGAGACCCAGTACTTC. Translation gives CASSERQEETQYF.

This rearrangement joins TRBV30 to TRBJ1-1; D remains ambiguous. Per germline, CDR1 GTSNPN and CDR2 SVGIG (reference sequence). Trimming removed 0 bases from V and 7 bases from J, with 12 bases in between. CDR3 size: 13 residues. CDR3 in amino acids: CAWSVGRRSEAFF. The CDR3 DNA is TGTGCCTGGAGTGTAGGTAGGCGGAGTGAAGCTTTCTTT.

The rearrangement uses TRBV7-2 and TRBJ2-2; 8 bases are a match to TRBD1. Germline values: CDR1 SGHTA, CDR2 FQGNSA. Trimming at V came to 5 bases and at J to 4 bases, leaving 9 bases not matched to a gene. The CDR3 loop spans 16 amino acids. CDR3 sequence (DNA): TGTGCCAGCAGCGAATCAGGGGGCGCGGGCACCGGGGAGCTGTTTTTT. Residues: CASSESGGAGTGELFF.